This TCR beta chain derives from a study of blood T cell repertoires in COVID-19. At the level of the study: The United States, Italy and Spain were the sources of the acute and convalescent COVID-19 samples.

Clinical history reported by participants formed the basis on which cohorts were assigned. Germline V gene data show CDR1 as SEHNR and CDR2 as FQNEAQ (reference sequence). J lost 6 bases, V lost 5 bases, and 15 bases had no gene match. The CDR3 contains 16 residues. Using immunoSEQ multiplex PCR, the repertoire was profiled, and TCRdb retains in-frame clones only, with some absent. Among around 180,000 clones listed, about 83% were seen once. Sequencing input: PBMCs or T cells enriched from blood (not recorded which). The clonotype was recovered from a woman between 25 and 40 years old who had recovered from COVID-19. V usage is TRBV7-9 and J usage is TRBJ1-1; 7 nucleotides align to TRBD1. The CDR3 region has the DNA TGTGCCAGCAGCATCCTAAACAGGGGAGTGTTCGCTGAAGCTTTCTTT. The encoded protein is CASSILNRGVFAEAFF.